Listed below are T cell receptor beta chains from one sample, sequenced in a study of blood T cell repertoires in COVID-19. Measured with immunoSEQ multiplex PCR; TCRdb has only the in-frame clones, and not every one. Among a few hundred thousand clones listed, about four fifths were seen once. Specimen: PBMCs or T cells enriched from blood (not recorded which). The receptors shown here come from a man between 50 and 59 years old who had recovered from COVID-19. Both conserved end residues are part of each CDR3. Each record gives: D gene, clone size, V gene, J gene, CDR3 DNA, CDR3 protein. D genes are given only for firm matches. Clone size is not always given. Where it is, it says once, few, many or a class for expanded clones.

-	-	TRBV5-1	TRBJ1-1	TGCGCCAGCAGCACCCGCCGGGACAAGGAAGCTTTCTTT	CASSTRRDKEAFF
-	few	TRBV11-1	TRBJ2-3	TGTGCCAGCAGCTTTTTGGCCTCCTCAGATACGCAGTATTTT	CASSFLASSDTQYF
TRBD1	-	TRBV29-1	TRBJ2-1	TGCAGCGTTGAGGGGACAGGGACCTCCTACAATGAGCAGTTCTTC	CSVEGTGTSYNEQFF
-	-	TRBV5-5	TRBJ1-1	TGTGCCAGCAGCTTGGCCGGAACAGGGCTGAACACTGAAGCTTTCTTT	CASSLAGTGLNTEAFF
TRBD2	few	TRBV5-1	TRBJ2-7	TGCGCCAGCTCCCAAGGACTAGCGGGAGGGGCCTGGGTCGAGCAGTACTTC	CASSQGLAGGAWVEQYF
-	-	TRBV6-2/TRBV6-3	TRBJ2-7	TGTGCCAGCAGTTATTTTGGAGGTGTTAGTCTCCAGCAGTACTTC	CASSYFGGVSLQQYF
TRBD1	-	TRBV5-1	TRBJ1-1	TGCGCCAGCAGCTTGGAGGACAGGGACACTGAAGCTTTCTTT	CASSLEDRDTEAFF
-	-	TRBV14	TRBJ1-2	TGTGCCAGCAGCCAAGGTCGGGACTATGGCTACACCTTC	CASSQGRDYGYTF
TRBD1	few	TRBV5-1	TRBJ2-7	TGCGCCAGCAGTCCAGGGGGCCTCTACGAGCAGTACTTC	CASSPGGLYEQYF
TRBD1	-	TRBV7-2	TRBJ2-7	TGTGCCAGCAGCTCAGCCCCGGGACAGGGGAGTAGTCAGCAGTACTTC	CASSSAPGQGSSQQYF
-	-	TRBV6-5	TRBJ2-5	TGTGCCAGCAGTTACTCGTCCAGGAGGGAAGAGACCCAGTACTTC	CASSYSSRREETQYF
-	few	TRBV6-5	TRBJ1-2	TGTGCCAGCAGTTACTGGCAGTTCTATGGCTACACCTTC	CASSYWQFYGYTF
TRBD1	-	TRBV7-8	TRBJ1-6	TGTGCCAGCAGCTCCGGGACAGGGAGGTCACCCCTCCACTTT	CASSSGTGRSPLHF
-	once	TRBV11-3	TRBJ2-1	TGTGCCAGCAGCTCCTCCATAGTAAACAATGAGCAGTTCTTC	CASSSSIVNNEQFF